These 20 T cell receptor beta chains share one sample of origin, sequenced in a study of CD8+ T cells in alopecia areata. Treatment given: oral pan-JAK inhibitor, 5-10 mg twice daily. Sequencing templates came from extracted RNA that was reverse transcribed into cDNA. Only in-frame clones appear in the TCRdb table, and some are missing; sequencing was by immunoSEQ multiplex PCR. This table has about 160,000 clones, under 70% appearing once. The sample was CD4+ T cells sorted from blood, taken at week 4, from a patient treated with tofacitinib. These receptors came from a human donor with alopecia areata.

This clone was seen once. The chain joins TRBV12-5 to TRBJ1-1; 7 nucleotides align to TRBD1. V dropped 5 bases and J dropped 3; count of bases not matched to a gene: 6. The CDR3 loop spans 14 amino acids. Germline CDR1 and CDR2: LGHNT and FRNRAP. The CDR3 loop is CASGPETGYTEAFF. CDR3 coding DNA: TGTGCTAGTGGTCCGGAGACAGGGTACACTGAAGCTTTCTTT. The whole variable domain, remainder taken from reference TRBV12-5 and TRBJ1-1, is DARVTQTPRHKVTEMGQEVTMRCQPILGHNTVFWYRQTMMQGLELLAYFRNRAPLDDSGMPKDRFSAEMPDATLATLKIQPSEPRDSAVYFCASGPETGYTEAFFGQGTRLTVV.

J is TRBJ2-5 and V is TRBV2; 8 nucleotides align to TRBD1. Germline loops: CDR1 SNHLY, CDR2 FYNNEI. This CDR3 has 15 residues. Trimming removed 3 bases from V and 0 bases from J; junction bases left unmatched: 3. The CDR3 bases are TGTGCCAGCAGTGACTCGGACAGGGACCAAGAGACCCAGTACTTC. As protein: CASSDSDRDQETQYF.

This sequence joins TRBV29-1 and TRBJ1-1, with unresolved D. V was trimmed by 1 base and J by 7 bases, leaving 13 bases between them. The CDR3 totals 13 residues. Germline lookup yields CDR1 SQVTM and CDR2 ANQGSEA. In DNA form, the CDR3 reads TGCAGCGTTGAAGTGTTGCGGGGAATTGAAGCTTTCTTT. Protein product: CSVEVLRGIEAFF.

On this clone: The sample carries other DNA sequences with the same CDR3. The chain links TRBV29-1 to TRBJ2-2, with TRBD2 as a possible D gene (5 bases). Trimming removed 6 bases at V and 5 bases at J, with 7 bases between. The CDR3 contains 11 residues. CDR1 is SQVTM and CDR2 is ANQGSEA in the germline V gene. The CDR3 reads CSVGGTGELFF. The CDR3, as DNA: TGCAGCGTCGGCGGGACCGGGGAGCTGTTTTTT.

This clone is a singleton in its sample. The chain carries TRBV29-1 and TRBJ1-1; 7 bases are shared with TRBD1. V shed 4 bases, J shed 6 bases, and the junction held 5 bases outside the gene matches. The CDR3 length is 12 residues. Per germline, CDR1 SQVTM and CDR2 ANQGSEA. CDR3 amino acids: CSVGYRGAEAFF. The CDR3 bases are TGCAGCGTTGGCTACAGGGGTGCTGAAGCTTTCTTT.

This clone was counted at least ten times. Other DNA sequences from this sample encode an identical CDR3 as well. J is TRBJ1-2 and V is TRBV4-2; no clear D gene. The length of the CDR3 is 14 residues. V gave up 1 base and J gave up 4 bases, with 10 bases separating them. Germline values: CDR1 LGHNA, CDR2 YNFKEQ. CDR3 nucleotide sequence: TGTGCCAGCAGCCAAGGGCCACTAGGCTATGGCTACACCTTC. Translating it yields CASSQGPLGYGYTF.

On this clone: One end of the junction is discordant with germline, which a read error may explain. V usage is TRBV10-1 and J usage is TRBJ2-6, with D tentatively TRBD1 (5 bases). The CDR3 runs 12 residues. Germline V lookup: CDR1 WNHNN, CDR2 SYGVQD (reference sequence). In nucleotides, the CDR3 is TGCGCCAGCAGTCCTACAGGTTCCGCGCCCCTTTTC. It codes for CASSPTGSAPLF.

Only one count was recorded for this clone. The V call is TRBV7-2, the J call TRBJ2-5; a weak D match, TRBD2 (6 bases). The length of the CDR3 is 16 residues. CDR1 is SGHTA and CDR2 is FQGNSA in the germline V gene. Trimming pared 3 bases from V and 5 bases from J, leaving 19 bases between. The CDR3 nucleotides are TGTGCCAGCAGCTTTAAAGGGGACTGGGACTTGGAGACCCAGTACTTC. The encoded protein is CASSFKGDWDLETQYF.

V usage is TRBV9 and J usage is TRBJ2-2; D gene ambiguous. CDR1 is SGDLS, CDR2 YYNGEE, per germline. The CDR3 consists of 13 residues. Between the trimmed V and J ends, which lost 3 bases and 6 bases, there was a span of 9 bases. The CDR3 DNA reads as TGTGCCAGCAGCGCCCGGTCTCCCGGGGAGCTGTTTTTT. Translated, it gives CASSARSPGELFF.

The rearrangement links TRBV11-2 to TRBJ2-3; D not resolved. Germline lookup yields CDR1 SGHAT and CDR2 FQNNGV. The germline V and J ends were trimmed by 3 bases and 2 bases, with 9 bases remaining between them. The CDR3 is made up of 14 amino acids. The CDR3 reads CASSLSQTTDTQYF. The CDR3 DNA is TGTGCCAGCAGCTTGAGTCAGACCACAGATACGCAGTATTTT. The full variable domain, in which reference TRBV11-2 and TRBJ2-3 provide the parts outside the CDR3, is EAGVAQSPRYKIIEKRQSVAFWCNPISGHATLYWYQQILGQGPKLLIQFQNNGVVDDSQLPKDRFSAERLKGVDSTLKIQPAKLEDSAVYLCASSLSQTTDTQYFGPGTRLTVL.

This clone was seen a few times. The chain links TRBV5-6 to TRBJ1-5, with D unclear. V shed 0 bases and J shed 6 bases, with 7 bases lying between them. Germline loops: CDR1 SGHDT, CDR2 YYEEEE. There are 13 residues in the CDR3. The CDR3 loop reads CASSLAAGQPQHF. CDR3 DNA: TGTGCCAGCAGCTTGGCTGCTGGTCAGCCCCAGCATTTT.

The chain is built from TRBV7-9 and TRBJ2-5; D not resolved. The CDR3 length is 13 residues. Germline V gives CDR1 SEHNR, CDR2 FQNEAQ (reference sequence). V was shortened by 2 bases and J by 1 base, with 5 bases between the two germline ends. CDR3 region: CASSLNTQETQYF. CDR3 bases: TGTGCCAGCAGCTTAAACACCCAAGAGACCCAGTACTTC.

The chain couples TRBV29-1 to TRBJ2-7; unclear D gene. Germline values: CDR1 SQVTM, CDR2 ANQGSEA. The CDR3 runs 13 residues. V was pared by 2 bases and J by 3 bases, with 11 bases between. This CDR3 is CSVERLEGYEQYF. Here the CDR3 DNA reads TGCAGCGTTGAAAGACTGGAAGGCTACGAGCAGTACTTC.

The chain recombines TRBV2 with TRBJ2-7; D is possibly TRBD1 (5 bases). This CDR3 has 13 amino acids. V was clipped by 3 bases and J by 7 bases, with 13 bases between them. In germline, CDR1 is SNHLY, CDR2 FYNNEI. CDR3 in amino acids: CASSERQGKEQYF. CDR3 DNA: TGTGCCAGCAGTGAGAGGCAGGGCAAGGAGCAGTACTTC.

V and J are TRBV11-2 and TRBJ2-7; D gene uncertain. Germline values: CDR1 SGHAT, CDR2 FQNNGV. Trimming shortened V by 1 base and J by 3 bases, and 10 bases separated the two germline ends. This CDR3 region has 14 residues. The CDR3 here is CASSLGSQVYEQYF. The CDR3 DNA is TGTGCCAGCAGCTTAGGTTCACAAGTCTACGAGCAGTACTTC.

This sequence joins TRBV29-1 and TRBJ2-7; D remains unclear. This CDR3 contains 12 residues. The V end was cut by 5 bases, the J end by 0 bases, with 8 bases between. CDR1 is SQVTM, CDR2 ANQGSEA, per germline. The CDR3 DNA reads TGCAGCGTTTCTATAAGCTCCTACGAGCAGTACTTC. Translating gives CSVSISSYEQYF.

About this clone: The junction and the germline gene differ at one end; a read error may be behind it. V is TRBV11-2 and J is TRBJ2-1, with 7 bases matching TRBD2. Germline V CDR1 and CDR2: SGHAT, FQNNGV. The CDR3 runs 12 residues. The CDR3, as DNA: TGTGCCAGCAGCTTAAATCGGGAGGTTTTGATCTTC. Amino acids: CASSLNREVLIF.

CDR3 loop: CASGKDRENQPQHF. For the CDR3, the DNA is TGTGCCAGCGGAAAGGACAGGGAAAATCAGCCCCAGCATTTT. This sequence joins TRBV6-5 and TRBJ1-5; 8 nucleotides line up with TRBD1. CDR3 size: 14 residues. CDR1 and CDR2 from the germline V gene are MNHEY and SVGAGI. The V gene end was trimmed by 8 bases and the J gene end by 4 bases; junction bases not matched to a gene: 7.

The chain is built from TRBV29-1 and TRBJ1-1, with a possible D match to TRBD1 (5 bases). Per germline, CDR1 SQVTM and CDR2 ANQGSEA. This CDR3 is built from 12 residues. The V gene lost 5 bases and the J gene lost 6 bases, with 13 bases spanning the gap. The CDR3 nucleotides are TGCAGCGTTCTAGGGGTTTACGCTGAAGCTTTCTTT. It yields the protein CSVLGVYAEAFF.

This chain joins TRBV15 and TRBJ2-3, with TRBD2 identical over 8 bases. Per germline, CDR1 LNHNV and CDR2 YYDKDF (reference sequence). V was pared by 5 bases and J by 4 bases, with 11 bases of the junction left unmatched. The CDR3 is 16 residues long. CDR3 nucleotides: TGTGCCACCAGCCGCGCCTGGGCGGGGGGATCAGATACGCAGTATTTT. Protein product: CATSRAWAGGSDTQYF.